Reported below is one TCR beta chain. Its antigen is undetermined. Germline values: CDR1 SGHKS, CDR2 YYEKEE (reference sequence). The length of the CDR3 is 12 residues. V dropped 0 bases and J dropped 9 bases, with 7 bases sitting between them. The data originate from a study of beta chain features in type 1 diabetes. Study-wide results and limits: Fewer insertions but more deletions were seen at VDJ junctions in type 1 diabetes patients. In all four CD4+ subsets, TCRB CDR3 length was significantly, moderately reduced in type 1 diabetes. Patients showed naive, central memory and Treg TCRB repertoires that appeared more similar than those of healthy donors.

Expressed TCRB transcripts were sequenced because the isolated RNA had all been reverse transcribed beforehand. Assay: immunoSEQ multiplex PCR; the TCRdb copy retains only in-frame clones and omits some. The data contain some 350,000 clones, roughly 14% of them seen just once; the ten biggest clones take up 0.013% to 0.015%. The chain combines TRBV5-5 with TRBJ2-1, with D possibly TRBD2 on 5 matching bases. The sample taken for sequencing was naive CD4+ T cells from blood. The receptor's source is a woman younger than 35 with type 1 diabetes. In nucleotides, the CDR3 is TGTGCCAGCAGCTTGGGGGCGGGTGAGCAGTTCTTC. Its translation is CASSLGAGEQFF.